This T cell receptor beta chain was observed in a study of cytomegalovirus exposure and HLA in healthy donors. Study results and caveats: Reportedly, HLA-A and HLA-B alleles of most subjects were accurately predicted from TCR beta.

Trimming cost V 2 bases and J 6 bases, with 17 bases left between them. CDR1 and CDR2 (germline): MGHDK, SYGVNS. The CDR3 is 15 residues long. Primers for the PCR totalled 60 Vbeta and 13 Jbeta. Only in-frame clones appear in the TCRdb table, and some are missing; sequencing was by immunoSEQ multiplex PCR. In all, the sample yields around 50,000 clones. With regard to this clone: Its antigen is unidentified.

The TCR comes from a woman aged 25 to 39 in good health and CMV-seropositive. The chain employs TRBV25-1 and TRBJ2-7; no firm D call. The sample was PBMCs. The CDR3 reads CASSEGRKRAVEQYF. The CDR3 region has the DNA TGTGCCAGCAGTGAAGGAAGGAAGCGCGCTGTCGAGCAGTACTTC.